The entry below gives a single T cell receptor beta chain sequence along with its context. Its antigen is unknown. Since a much larger clone is just one base distant, this may be a read error. This entry comes from a study of blood T cells in healthy people across ages (dated by TCRdb to about 2015). Study-wide context: In model experiments, template switching captured roughly one uniquely barcoded TCR beta cDNA molecule for every two T cells. To track age-related changes in TCR beta repertoire diversity, the study relied on deep sequencing normalized with unique cDNA molecular identifiers. The donors were split into four age groups: young (average around 15 years), middle-aged (roughly 39), aged (62) and long-lived (approximately 80). The study analyzed two additional independent replicas of 1 million unique cDNA reads from the same blood draw for two donors, one aged 18 to 30 and one aged 80 or older. Here is what the overall study found, with its caveats: As age increased, observed TCR beta diversity per million T cells dropped in a roughly linear way, and a significant reduction was already evident by age 40. Because the CMV infection status of the donors was unknown, age-related changes in expanded clonotypes may potentially have been confounded. Estimates of total diversity from one million sequenced T cells were regarded as lower bounds and underestimates. Conclusive comparison of naive and antigen-experienced compartments was prevented by the profiling of bulk unsorted PBMCs. Compared with the aged group, the long-lived group had more naive CD4+ T cells, fewer expanded clones and increased TCR diversity, a pattern suggesting age selection. A strong correlation was found between observed TCR beta diversity and the percentage of naive T cells measured by flow cytometry.

Libraries were constructed by 5' RACE. These reads were obtained on an Illumina HiSeq 2500. The second PCR ran for about 7 to 11 cycles and used a J-beta primer mix along with a sample-barcoded 5' primer. A template-switch 5' adaptor carrying 12 random nucleotides introduced a unique molecular identifier onto each TCR beta cDNA molecule. Each sample yielded at least 2.5 million CDR3-containing paired-end reads. All of the RNA was converted into first-strand cDNA using the Mint cDNA synthesis kit, with a TRBC-specific oligonucleotide serving as the primer. Following uracil-DNA glycosylase treatment, all cDNA underwent a first 18-cycle PCR with the universal primers M1SS and BC2_uni_R. Processing in the source paper ran as follows. For normalization, 1 million high-quality reads were randomly selected from each sample, with every read carrying a distinct molecular identifier. Reads with shared molecular identifiers were discarded instead of being binned into consensus sequences. MiTCR, with a Q25 quality threshold and the strictest error-elimination algorithm, was used for CDR3 identification, clonotype clustering and error correction. A nonparametric unseen species model with Euler transformation was used to estimate lower-bound total TCR beta diversity. Starting from the raw public reads, TCRdb applied fastp trimming at Q25, assembled clones with MiXCR and retained in-frame beta chains. Every distinct CDR3 protein forms one entry, paired with its most common genes and DNA. These V and J calls rely on TCRdb rather than the paper's analysis. A total of some 940,000 distinct CDR3 sequences appear in this sample, 25% to 35% of them only once. The ten largest make up roughly 10% of the sample.

CDR1 SGDLS and CDR2 YYNGEE were looked up in the germline V gene. Reading from cysteine to phenylalanine, the CDR3 counts 16 amino acids. CDR3 DNA only is kept here, 48 bases in frame from base 1. The roughly 39 donors, aged about 6 to 95 years, were systemically healthy Caucasian individuals from Russia. Each donor gave ten milliliters of peripheral blood, collected into EDTA-treated Vacutainer tubes. Ficoll-Paque density-gradient centrifugation was used to isolate PBMCs, with at least 7 million obtained per sample. Trizol reagent was used to extract total RNA from PBMCs, with at least 5.5 micrograms per sample. The percentages of naive CD45RAhigh/CD27high T cells were determined by flow cytometry on a PBMC aliquot from every donor. In addition, the sample was reused for a study of T cells of mothers and their children. As noted in the second study: Nine systemically healthy Caucasian individuals served as donors, namely three mothers together with their six children. cDNA synthesis consumed the entire amount of extracted RNA, loaded at around 1.5 ug RNA in each 15 ul reaction. In the second PCR, the M1S primer added sample barcodes and 2-4 random nucleotides. More than 8 million TCR beta CDR3 reads were obtained from each mother, and about 3 million reads were obtained from each child. In both related and unrelated pairs, thymic selection shapes the output of TCR recombination in a similar way, with inherited differences having only a minor effect. Normalized repertoire overlap was always found to be slightly, but never significantly, higher in related mother-child pairs than in unrelated mother-child pairs. No persistent microchimeric T cell clones were detected, at a sensitivity of approximately 90 clones per million clonotypes. Deep NGS was used in the study to compare the TCR beta repertoires of mothers and children and to look for features that separate related mother-child pairs from unrelated individuals. On average, the children were 11 +/- 4 years old, while the mothers were roughly 40 +/- 4 years old. Libraries were sequenced on Illumina HiSeq 2000 with 100+100 nt paired-end reads after adapter ligation with NEBNext reagents. Mother and child libraries were prepared a month apart and sequenced in separate runs to prevent cross-contamination. For each donor, somewhere between 500,000 and 2,000,000 distinct TCR beta clonotypes were identified. Naive TCR beta clonotypes were estimated from low-frequency clonotypes matched to each donor's FACS-determined naive share, without sorting.

Here the chain combines TRBV9 and TRBJ2-5; 8 nucleotides in the junction match TRBD1. The clonotype comes from a woman aged 40 to 55 in good health. Source material: blood. The DNA sequence is given as TGTGCCAGCAGCGTACGCGACGGACAGGGACAAGAGGCCCAGTACTTC. It specifies CASSVRDGQGQEAQYF.